This T cell receptor beta chain was captured in a study of blood T cell repertoires in COVID-19 (dated by TCRdb to 2018 to 2021). Describing the broader study: The collaborator samples originated in the United States, Italy and Spain and spanned the acute and convalescent phases of COVID-19. The sample metadata nearly always contained a de-identified subject ID, COVID-19 status, age in years and sex. The repertoires were released in a freely available public database meant as a resource for research on the immune response to SARS-CoV-2. Subjects who had been exposed to COVID-19, were actively infected with it, or had recovered from it provided the deeply sampled blood TCRbeta repertoires that made up the dataset. Samples came from the ongoing ImmuneRACE study (first 160 participants) plus 1,254 subjects from 6 global collaborators. The material from the prospective study consisted of cDNA or gDNA derived from T cells, B-cell-depleted T cells, or PBMCs. HLA class I and class II types, where available, came from metadata supplied by the sample provider rather than from assay-based typing. Beyond this particular receptor, the publication reports: How much clinical and demographic metadata was included differed by source and by participant, and the metadata was provided uncurated.

For this clone: Its recognized antigen is unknown. No quality values exist for individual bases; no much larger clone is one base distant.

The immunoSEQ Assay, a bias-controlled multiplex PCR, was used to amplify TCRbeta CDR3 regions from genomic DNA. Regarding the original processing steps: Within the assay, amplification of reference gene primers was used to estimate how many nucleated cells each sample contained. To quantify the absolute abundance of each unique TCRbeta CDR3 rearrangement, sequence reads were collapsed and filtered. For each sample, productive Simpson clonality was calculated as the square root of Simpson's diversity index across productive rearrangements. Imported from immuneACCESS, the table was reduced by TCRdb to in-frame sequences with V and J called. These copies leave out some clones; in studies compared against another copy, an unresolved V gene accounts for under half, and the cause of the remainder is not known. The V and J calls and clone size were taken over from that table, and D and trimming were inferred from the DNA. Recorded for this sample are about 120,000 clones; roughly 90% of them occurred a single time. The top ten constitute around 4% of the sample.

The germline V gene provides CDR1 MDHEN and CDR2 SYDVKM. V was cut back by 3 bases and J by 1 base, leaving a gap of 9 bases between them. Inclusive of the bounding cysteine and phenylalanine, the CDR3 is 14 residues long. Only the CDR3 DNA is retained, 42 bases long and in frame from the first base. One collaborating source in Seattle enrolled patients during active infection and followed them longitudinally through the course of disease. The collaborating institutions used their own protocols to collect whole blood in K2EDTA tubes. For TCRbeta analysis, collaborators shipped samples as frozen whole blood, isolated PBMCs, or DNA extracted from either of those sample types.

The chain couples TRBV28 to TRBJ1-1; TRBD1 could be the D gene, as 5 bases match. Sequencing was done on a sample of peripheral blood. This TCR was sampled from a woman in her sixties or seventies with COVID-19, enrolled during active disease. The DNA sequence follows: TGTGCCAGCAGTTTCGCGGGGGGGAACACTGAAGCTTTCTTT. This gives the protein CASSFAGGNTEAFF. The full variable domain, with segments outside the CDR3 supplied by the reference TRBV28 and TRBJ1-1 proteins, appears as DVKVTQSSRYLVKRTGEKVFLECVQDMDHENMFWYRQDPGLGLRLIYFSYDVKMKEKGDIPEGYSVSREKKERFSLILESASTNQTSMYLCASSFAGGNTEAFFGQGTRLTVV.